This T cell receptor (beta chain) emerged from a study of OX40 agonist ivuxolimab in advanced cancers. Study-wide results and caveats: At 0.1-3.0 mg/kg, partial responders had clonal expansion among the lowest observed. Some patients who did not respond also had low normalized T-cell clonal expansion. The study did not work out the antigen specificity of the expanded peripheral T cells.

Systemic immunosuppression or a history of autoimmune disease excluded patients. TCRdb's table, derived via immunoSEQ multiplex PCR, lists solely in-frame clones and lacks some. The data hold around 80,000 clones, with more than 75% observed a single time. To note about this clone: Its antigen is still unknown.

V was cut by 1 base and J by 4 bases, with 10 bases left in between. The CDR3 has 14 residues. Germline V gene lookup returns CDR1 LGHNA and CDR2 YSLEER. This chain links TRBV4-3 with TRBJ2-5, with a possible D match to TRBD2 (5 bases). This clonotype was sampled from an adult with an advanced solid tumor such as melanoma, head and neck, liver or kidney cancer. Sequences were derived from CD4+ or CD8+ T cells sorted from blood, sampled in a trial of the OX40 agonist ivuxolimab. The CDR3 DNA reads as TGCGCCAGCAGCCAAGGCGGGCAGAGAGAGACCCAGTACTTC. Translation: CASSQGGQRETQYF.